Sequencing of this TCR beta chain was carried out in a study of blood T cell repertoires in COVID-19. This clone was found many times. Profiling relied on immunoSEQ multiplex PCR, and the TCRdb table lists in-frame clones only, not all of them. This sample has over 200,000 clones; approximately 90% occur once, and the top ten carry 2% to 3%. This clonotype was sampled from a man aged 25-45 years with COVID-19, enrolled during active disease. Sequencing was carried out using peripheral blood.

This chain's CDR3 is CASSVGDTGNQPQHF. DNA of the CDR3: TGTGCCAGCAGCGTAGGTGACACTGGCAATCAGCCCCAGCATTTT. This chain uses TRBV9 with TRBJ1-5; no clear D. Germline V gene sequence: CDR1 SGDLS, CDR2 YYNGEE. CDR3 size: 15 residues. Between the trimmed V and J ends, which lost 0 bases and 2 bases, there was a span of 9 bases.